The rows below give T cell receptor beta chains drawn from one sample of a study of early T cells in non-severe SARS-CoV-2 infection. TCRdb processed the 5' RACE reads anew with MiXCR; each CDR3 protein has one entry. The sample shows 95,000 to 100,000 distinct CDR3 sequences, 8% to 13% of them seen only once. The source material was whole blood. The receptors were gathered from an adult who was a healthcare worker with PCR-confirmed SARS-CoV-2 infection or an uninfected control (not recorded which). Each CDR3 is given with its conserved first and last residue. The order of the fields is V gene, J gene, clone size, D gene, CDR3 protein, CDR3 DNA. D genes are given only for firm matches. Size tells how often a clone was seen (once, few, many) or the class of an expanded clone, and some rows leave it out.

TRBV6-1	TRBJ1-3	few	TRBD1	CASSEWTGNGNTIYF	TGTGCCAGCAGTGAATGGACAGGGAACGGAAACACCATATATTTT
TRBV2	TRBJ1-1	many	TRBD1	CASRGTGAGTEAFF	TGTGCCAGCAGGGGGACAGGGGCAGGAACTGAAGCTTTCTTT
TRBV18	TRBJ2-2	.	.	CASSTPPRDNTGELFF	TGTGCCAGCTCTACCCCCCCTCGGGACAACACCGGGGAGCTGTTTTTT
TRBV28	TRBJ2-5	few	TRBD1	CASSTAGQGQETQYF	TGTGCCAGCAGTACCGCCGGACAGGGCCAAGAGACCCAGTACTTC
TRBV14	TRBJ2-3	.	.	CASSPAYADTQYF	TGTGCCAGCAGCCCCGCATACGCAGATACGCAGTATTTT
TRBV19	TRBJ1-5	.	TRBD1	CASRSLGTGDSPQHF	TGTGCCAGTAGGTCCCTCGGGACAGGTGATTCCCCCCAGCATTTT
TRBV5-6	TRBJ1-4	many	TRBD1	CASSLRDSYEKLFF	TGTGCCAGCAGCTTGAGGGACAGTTATGAAAAACTGTTTTTT
TRBV12-3/TRBV12-4	TRBJ1-2	.	.	CASSLADIEGYGYTF	TGTGCCAGCAGTTTAGCGGATATCGAGGGCTATGGCTACACCTTC
TRBV24-1	TRBJ2-1	.	.	CATSDPKIPHNEQFF	TGTGCCACCAGTGATCCTAAAATCCCCCACAATGAGCAGTTCTTC
TRBV5-1	TRBJ2-3	.	.	CASSFERGTTDTQYF	TGCGCCAGCAGCTTCGAGAGGGGCACCACAGATACGCAGTATTTT
TRBV29-1	TRBJ2-7	few	.	CSAAGEPSYEQYF	TGCAGCGCTGCTGGGGAACCCTCCTACGAGCAGTACTTC
TRBV18	TRBJ2-6	.	TRBD1	CASPAGGQGTGANVLTF	TGTGCCAGCCCCGCCGGGGGACAGGGTACAGGGGCCAACGTCCTGACTTTC
TRBV7-2	TRBJ1-2	few	.	CASSVDSLYGYTF	TGTGCCAGCAGCGTGGACAGCCTCTATGGCTACACCTTC
TRBV29-1	TRBJ1-1	.	.	CSTQSPGMNTEAFF	TGCAGCACCCAATCCCCGGGAATGAACACTGAAGCTTTCTTT
TRBV29-1	TRBJ2-1	.	TRBD1	CSADRERGNEQFF	TGCAGCGCCGACAGGGAACGTGGCAATGAGCAGTTCTTC
TRBV9	TRBJ1-2	few	.	CASSVGPSSYGYTF	TGTGCCAGCAGCGTAGGACCAAGCTCTTATGGCTACACCTTC
TRBV28	TRBJ1-4	few	.	CASSLGEWTLDEKLFF	TGTGCCAGCAGTCTAGGGGAGTGGACCTTAGATGAAAAACTGTTTTTT
TRBV29-1	TRBJ2-5	many	TRBD1	CSVDLPGGRETQYF	TGCAGCGTTGATTTGCCAGGGGGCAGGGAGACCCAGTACTTC
TRBV11-2	TRBJ2-1	few	TRBD1	CASSQTGQRGGEQFF	TGTGCCAGCAGCCAAACGGGACAGCGAGGCGGCGAGCAGTTCTTC
TRBV18	TRBJ2-3	many	.	CASTQQVDTQYF	TGTGCCAGCACCCAACAGGTTGATACGCAGTATTTT
TRBV19	TRBJ2-7	few	.	CASSATRGSYEQYF	TGTGCCAGTAGTGCGACTCGGGGGTCCTACGAGCAGTACTTC
TRBV19	TRBJ1-5	.	.	CASSIVAGRQPQHF	TGTGCCAGTAGTATCGTCGCAGGGCGGCAGCCCCAGCATTTT
TRBV3-1	TRBJ1-5	many	.	CASSQGLGGNQPQHF	TGTGCCAGCAGCCAAGGGCTGGGGGGCAATCAGCCCCAGCATTTT
TRBV18	TRBJ2-7	large	.	CASSQFSGTYEQYF	TGTGCCAGCTCACAGTTTTCGGGGACCTACGAGCAGTACTTC
TRBV6-6	TRBJ1-3	few	.	CASSSRGGSGNTIYF	TGTGCCAGCAGTTCGAGGGGCGGATCTGGAAACACCATATATTTT
TRBV3-1	TRBJ2-3	few	TRBD2	CASSQEGWLAGGTDTQYF	TGTGCCAGCAGCCAAGAAGGGTGGCTAGCGGGAGGGACAGATACGCAGTATTTT